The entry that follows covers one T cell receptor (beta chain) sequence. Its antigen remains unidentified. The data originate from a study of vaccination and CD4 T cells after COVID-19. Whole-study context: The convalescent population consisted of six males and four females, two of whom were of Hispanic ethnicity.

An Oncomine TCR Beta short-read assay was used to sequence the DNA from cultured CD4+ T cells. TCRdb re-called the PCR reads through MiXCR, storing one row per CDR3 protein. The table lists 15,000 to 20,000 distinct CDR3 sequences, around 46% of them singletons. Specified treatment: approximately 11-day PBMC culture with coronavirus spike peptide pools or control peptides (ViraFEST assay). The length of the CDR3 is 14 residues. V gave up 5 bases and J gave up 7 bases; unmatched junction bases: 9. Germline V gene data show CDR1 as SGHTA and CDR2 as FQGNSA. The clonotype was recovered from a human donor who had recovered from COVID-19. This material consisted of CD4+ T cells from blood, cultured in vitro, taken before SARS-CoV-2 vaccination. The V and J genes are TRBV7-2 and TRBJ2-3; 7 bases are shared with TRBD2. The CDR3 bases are TGTGCCAGCAGCCCCCGAGGCGGGGGTAATACGCAGTATTTT. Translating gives CASSPRGGGNTQYF.